This entry lists 27 T cell receptor beta chains sequenced from one sample in a study of T cells in Graves' hyperthyroidism and ophthalmopathy. Amplified TCR beta CDR3 regions came from RNA transcripts. First-round RT-PCR targeting the TCR CDR3 was performed with the HTBI primer set. In TCRdb, the multiplex PCR reads were re-called with MiXCR into one record per CDR3 protein. This sample carries 550,000 to 650,000 distinct CDR3 sequences, over 11% of them seen once, and the ten largest clones take approximately 5.7%. The specimen was blood. Receptors were obtained from a woman aged 25 to 39 with Graves' hyperthyroidism that later progressed to Graves' ophthalmopathy.

With regard to this clonotype: One junction end disagrees with the germline gene, perhaps due to a read error. The V and J genes are TRBV20-1 and TRBJ1-1, with D possibly being TRBD1 (6 bases). Germline V gene data show CDR1 as DFQATT and CDR2 as SNEGSKA (reference sequence). This CDR3 has 14 amino acids. CDR3 nucleotides: TGCAGTGCGCGGGGGGCGGGGGCCAAGACTGGAGCTTTCTTT. Protein product: CSARGAGAKTGAFF.

The sample holds many counts of this clonotype. The rearrangement uses TRBV12-3 or TRBV12-4 and TRBJ1-5; D uncertain. V was shortened by 5 bases and J by 0 bases, with 2 bases between the two germline ends. The CDR3 loop spans 12 amino acids. CDR3 coding DNA: TGTGCCAGCAGTGATAGCAATCAGCCCCAGCATTTT. The encoded protein is CASSDSNQPQHF.

This clonotype was counted many times. V gene TRBV24-1 combines with J gene TRBJ1-1; TRBD1 might be the D (5 bases). V lost 0 bases and J 3 bases, leaving 13 bases between the germline ends. This CDR3 has 16 residues. Germline V gene data show CDR1 as KGHDR and CDR2 as SFDVKD. The DNA of the CDR3 is TGTGCCACCAGTGATTTGCCCTGGGACGGTGACACTGAAGCTTTCTTT. It yields the protein CATSDLPWDGDTEAFF.

The sample holds many counts of this clonotype. The chain recombines TRBV11-2 with TRBJ2-3; tentative D call: TRBD2 (5 bases). The germline V gene has CDR1 SGHAT and CDR2 FQNNGV. This CDR3 contains 15 residues. V lost 0 bases to trimming and J lost 2 bases, with 9 bases between them. This CDR3 reads CASSLEADLTDTQYF. In DNA form, the CDR3 reads TGTGCCAGCAGCTTAGAAGCGGACCTCACAGATACGCAGTATTTT.

Here the CDR3 reads CASSPQVEQFF. The CDR3, as DNA: TGTGCCAGCTCACCCCAGGTAGAGCAGTTCTTC. The chain carries TRBV18 and TRBJ2-1, with D hard to call. V shed 3 bases and J shed 10 bases, with 7 bases lying between them. Looked up from germline, CDR1 is KGHSH and CDR2 is LQKENI. The CDR3 runs 11 residues. The whole variable domain, filled in from reference TRBV18 and TRBJ2-1, reads NAGVMQNPRHLVRRRGQEARLRCSPMKGHSHVYWYRQLPEEGLKFMVYLQKENIIDESGMPKERFSAEFPKEGPSILRIQQVVRGDSAAYFCASSPQVEQFFGPGTRLTVL.

This clonotype has at least ten counts. The genes are TRBV20-1 and TRBJ1-4, with 9 bases aligning to TRBD1. With V trimmed by 5 bases and J by 5 bases, 12 bases remained unmatched. This CDR3 contains 16 residues. CDR1 is DFQATT, CDR2 SNEGSKA, per germline (reference sequence). The CDR3 bases are TGCAGTGCTCCCGGGACAGGGCCTAAGGCGAATGAAAAACTGTTTTTT. It specifies CSAPGTGPKANEKLFF.

This clonotype was counted at least ten times. The chain uses TRBV19 and TRBJ2-5, with 12 bases that match TRBD2. There are 19 residues in the CDR3. The germline gives CDR1 LNHDA, CDR2 SQIVND (reference sequence). V dropped 1 base and J dropped 4; count of bases not matched to a gene: 13. Written as DNA, the CDR3 is TGTGCCAGTAGTATAGCCCGGAAAGGACTAGCGGGGACTAGAGAGACCCAGTACTTC. This gives the protein CASSIARKGLAGTRETQYF. Looking up the rest from reference TRBV19 and TRBJ2-5 gives the full variable domain: DGGITQSPKYLFRKEGQNVTLSCEQNLNHDAMYWYRQDPGQGLRLIYYSQIVNDFQKGDIAEGYSVSREKKESFPLTVTSAQKNPTAFYLCASSIARKGLAGTRETQYFGPGTRLLVL.

Many counts were recorded for this clonotype. This chain uses TRBV20-1 with TRBJ2-4; possibly TRBD2 for D (6 bases). CDR3 length: 15 amino acids. Looked up from germline, CDR1 is DFQATT and CDR2 is SNEGSKA (reference sequence). V was shortened by 3 bases and J by 7 bases, with 19 bases between the two germline ends. CDR3 nucleotide sequence: TGCAGTGCTAGTCTTAGCGGTACTGTAGGGAACATTCAGTACTTC. The encoded protein is CSASLSGTVGNIQYF.

This clonotype was seen repeatedly, ten times or more. Here the CDR3 DNA reads TGTGCCAGCAGTCCCTTGGACAGGGGCAGCCATGGCTACACCTTC. Its translation is CASSPLDRGSHGYTF. The rearrangement joins TRBV27 to TRBJ1-2, with TRBD1 matching 9 bases. The CDR3 contains 15 residues. Germline CDR1 is MNHEY and CDR2 is SMNVEV (reference sequence). Unmatched junction bases numbered 10, after V lost 5 bases and J lost 6 bases.

This clonotype was observed at least ten times. The chain uses TRBV10-3 and TRBJ2-5; D is undetermined. The germline V gene encodes CDR1 ENHRY and CDR2 SYGVKD. The V and J ends lost 0 bases and 6 bases respectively, with 2 bases between them. The CDR3 length is 11 residues. CDR3 protein: CAISESQTQYF. The CDR3 nucleotides are TGTGCCATCAGTGAGTCGCAGACCCAGTACTTC.

The gene calls are TRBV3-1 and TRBJ2-7, with D perhaps TRBD2 (6 bases). The CDR3 is 13 amino acids. V was trimmed by 0 bases and J by 12 bases, leaving 15 bases between them. Germline CDR1 and CDR2: LGHDT and YNNKEL (reference sequence). In DNA, the CDR3 is TGTGCCAGCAGCCAAGACCTCCAGCGGGTGCGGTACTTC. Its translation: CASSQDLQRVRYF.

This clonotype appeared many times. The chain employs TRBV29-1 and TRBJ2-3; TRBD2 agrees at 9 bases. The CDR3 contains 15 residues. Germline-derived CDR1 and CDR2 are SQVTM and ANQGSEA. The ends lost 5 bases at V and 6 bases at J; junction bases unmatched: 12. The CDR3 reads CSVPGDSGGADTQYF. The CDR3 region has the DNA TGCAGCGTTCCAGGGGATAGCGGGGGTGCTGATACGCAGTATTTT.

This clonotype was seen repeatedly, ten times or more. The CDR3 protein is CASSPGPTGELFF. In nucleotides, the CDR3 is TGTGCCAGCAGCCCGGGTCCAACCGGGGAGCTGTTTTTT. V gene TRBV6-1 combines with J gene TRBJ2-2; D uncertain. Germline CDR1 is MNHNS and CDR2 is SASEGT. The CDR3 extends over 13 amino acids. V was cut by 6 bases and J by 5 bases, with 10 bases left in between.

This clonotype came up many times. This sequence joins TRBV20-1 and TRBJ2-5, with D hard to call. Per germline, CDR1 DFQATT and CDR2 SNEGSKA (reference sequence). Between the trimmed V and J ends, which lost 3 bases and 1 base, there was a span of 9 bases. The CDR3 has 13 amino acids. The CDR3 spells CSARYGFQETQYF. The CDR3 nucleotides read TGCAGTGCTAGGTACGGCTTCCAAGAGACCCAGTACTTC.

This chain joins TRBV20-1 and TRBJ2-2, with 8 bases lining up with TRBD1. Germline V lookup: CDR1 DFQATT, CDR2 SNEGSKA (reference sequence). CDR3 length equals 12 residues. The junction had 4 bases not matched to a gene; V was cut back by 6 bases and J by 7 bases. This chain's CDR3 is CSAGQGHGELFF. CDR3 bases: TGCAGTGCAGGACAGGGCCACGGGGAGCTGTTTTTT.

This clonotype was counted at least ten times. The chain recombines TRBV18 with TRBJ1-1; tentatively, D is TRBD1 (5 bases). V was cut by 3 bases and J by 3 bases, with 8 bases left in between. The CDR3 has 13 residues. Germline V gene data show CDR1 as KGHSH and CDR2 as LQKENI. CDR3 residues: CASSPAQDTEAFF. The CDR3 coding sequence is TGTGCCAGCTCACCCGCACAGGACACTGAAGCTTTCTTT.

V usage is TRBV30 and J usage is TRBJ2-3, with D possibly being TRBD2 (5 bases). The CDR3 length is 15 residues. Trimming took 4 bases from V and 4 from J, leaving 18 bases between them. Germline V gene data show CDR1 as GTSNPN and CDR2 as SVGIG (reference sequence). CDR3 sequence (DNA): TGTGCCTGGATGGCGAGGGCCCCTCTCCCAGATACGCAGTATTTT. Protein: CAWMARAPLPDTQYF.

This clonotype was counted ten times or more. The V call is TRBV6-1, the J call TRBJ2-3; D gene uncertain. There are 12 residues in the CDR3. CDR1 and CDR2 (germline): MNHNS, SASEGT. V gave up 4 bases and J gave up 5 bases, with 7 bases separating them. Here the CDR3 reads CASSVLLDTQYF. The CDR3 nucleotides read TGTGCCAGCAGTGTCCTATTAGATACGCAGTATTTT.

In this sample, this clonotype turned up a few times. The chain employs TRBV7-9 and TRBJ2-7; 8 bases agree with TRBD2. Germline V gives CDR1 SEHNR, CDR2 FQNEAQ (reference sequence). The CDR3 runs 15 residues. Trimming cost V 5 bases and J 2 bases; bases outside gene matches: 8. Here the CDR3 reads CASSRGGEATYEQYF. CDR3 nucleotides: TGTGCCAGCAGCCGGGGGGGCGAGGCCACCTACGAGCAGTACTTC.

In its sample, this clonotype was seen many times. This chain uses TRBV27 with TRBJ1-1, with 8 nucleotides matching TRBD1. The CDR3 extends over 13 amino acids. Germline V gene data show CDR1 as MNHEY and CDR2 as SMNVEV (reference sequence). V lost 6 bases to trimming and J lost 5 bases; unmatched junction nucleotides: 5. DNA for the CDR3: TGTGCCAGCAGACAACAGGGGGGAACTGAAGCTTTCTTT. Its translation: CASRQQGGTEAFF.

This clonotype was observed many times. The chain links TRBV28 to TRBJ1-5; possible D gene TRBD1, 5 bases. The germline V gene has CDR1 MDHEN and CDR2 SYDVKM. The CDR3 extends over 15 amino acids. The germline V and J ends were trimmed by 6 bases and 7 bases, with 19 bases remaining between them. In DNA form, the CDR3 reads TGTGCCAGCAGGTTCCTGGGCGCAGGGAAACAGCCCCAGCATTTT. This codes for CASRFLGAGKQPQHF.

CDR3 bases: TGTGCCACCAGTGATTTAGACGCCGCCCTCAGCTCCTACAATGAGCAGTTCTTC. Translating it yields CATSDLDAALSSYNEQFF. The chain uses TRBV24-1 and TRBJ2-1; D not resolved. Germline V gives CDR1 KGHDR, CDR2 SFDVKD. Trimming left V 1 base short and J 0 bases short, with 15 bases between. The CDR3 length is 18 residues.

This clonotype was recorded at least ten times. This rearrangement joins TRBV6-2 or TRBV6-3 to TRBJ2-6; tentative D call: TRBD2 (6 bases). The V and J ends lost 0 bases and 3 bases respectively, with 9 bases between them. The CDR3 spans 16 residues. Germline-derived CDR1 and CDR2 are MNHEY and SVGEGT. In DNA form, the CDR3 reads TGTGCCAGCAGTTACTCCGGGGGAGGTGGGGCCAACGTCCTGACTTTC. This codes for CASSYSGGGGANVLTF.

The chain employs TRBV4-2 and TRBJ2-7, with 9 bases aligning to TRBD2. CDR1 and CDR2 (germline): LGHNA, YNFKEQ. This CDR3 region has 18 residues. The junction had 15 bases not matched to a gene; V was cut back by 0 bases and J by 6 bases. The CDR3 DNA follows: TGTGCCAGCAGCCAAGAAGGGGATAGCGGGAGTGAGTTCGCCGAGCAGTACTTC. Encoded protein: CASSQEGDSGSEFAEQYF.

In this sample, this clonotype turned up many times. The chain carries TRBV28 and TRBJ2-5; a weak D match, TRBD2 (6 bases). This CDR3 contains 13 residues. V was shortened by 3 bases and J by 5 bases, with 10 bases between the two germline ends. CDR1 MDHEN and CDR2 SYDVKM come from the germline V gene. The CDR3 spells CASSLGGGETQYF. CDR3 coding DNA: TGTGCCAGCAGTTTGGGGGGAGGCGAGACCCAGTACTTC.

This clonotype was found a few times. The chain has TRBV12-5 and TRBJ2-1; TRBD2 matches 10 bases. The germline gives CDR1 LGHNT, CDR2 FRNRAP. The CDR3 sequence is 14 residues long. After removal of 1 base from V and 12 bases from J, the junction contained 6 bases not matched to a gene. The CDR3 region is CASGLGTSGNMQFF. The CDR3 DNA reads as TGTGCTAGTGGTTTGGGCACTAGCGGGAATATGCAGTTCTTC.

The chain has TRBV7-2 and TRBJ2-7; 7 nucleotides agree with TRBD2. This CDR3 comprises 14 residues. Germline V gene lookup returns CDR1 SGHTA and CDR2 FQGNSA. Germline trimming cut 4 bases from V and 2 bases from J; bases unmatched to any gene: 5. This chain's CDR3 is CASSSSSGPYEQYF. The CDR3 region has the DNA TGTGCCAGCAGCTCGTCTAGCGGCCCCTACGAGCAGTACTTC.